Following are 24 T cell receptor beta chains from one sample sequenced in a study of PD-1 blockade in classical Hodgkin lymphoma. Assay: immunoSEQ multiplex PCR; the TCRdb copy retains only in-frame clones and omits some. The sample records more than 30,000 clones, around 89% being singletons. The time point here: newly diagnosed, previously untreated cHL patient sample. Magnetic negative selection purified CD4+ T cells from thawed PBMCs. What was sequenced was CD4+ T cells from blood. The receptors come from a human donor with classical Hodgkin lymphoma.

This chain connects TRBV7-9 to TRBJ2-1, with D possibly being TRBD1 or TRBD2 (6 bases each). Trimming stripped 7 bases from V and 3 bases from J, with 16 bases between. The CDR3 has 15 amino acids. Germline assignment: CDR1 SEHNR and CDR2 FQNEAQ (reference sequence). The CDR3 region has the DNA TGTGCCAGCACCTTGGGGGGCGCAGGCTACAATGAGCAGTTCTTC. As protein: CASTLGGAGYNEQFF.

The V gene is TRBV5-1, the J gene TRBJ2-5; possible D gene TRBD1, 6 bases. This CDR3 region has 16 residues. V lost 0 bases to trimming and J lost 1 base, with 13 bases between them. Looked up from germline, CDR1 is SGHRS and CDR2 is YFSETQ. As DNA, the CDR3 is TGCGCCAGCAGCTTGGGATGGACAGCGAGCCAAGAGACCCAGTACTTC. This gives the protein CASSLGWTASQETQYF.

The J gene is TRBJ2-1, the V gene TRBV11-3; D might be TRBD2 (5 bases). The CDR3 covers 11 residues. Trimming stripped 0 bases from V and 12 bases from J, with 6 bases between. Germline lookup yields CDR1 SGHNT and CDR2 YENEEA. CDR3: CASSLDRGQFF. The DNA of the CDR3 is TGTGCCAGCAGCTTAGATCGGGGGCAGTTCTTC. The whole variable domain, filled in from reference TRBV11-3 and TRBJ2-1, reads EAGVVQSPRYKIIEKKQPVAFWCNPISGHNTLYWYLQNLGQGPELLIRYENEEAVDDSQLPKDRFSAERLKGVDSTLKIQPAELGDSAVYLCASSLDRGQFFGPGTRLTVL.

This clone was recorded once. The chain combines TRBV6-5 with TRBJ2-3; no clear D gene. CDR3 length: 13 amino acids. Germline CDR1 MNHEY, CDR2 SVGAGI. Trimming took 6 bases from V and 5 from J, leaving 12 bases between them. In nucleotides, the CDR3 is TGTGCCAGCAGCCCCCCTGGGCTAGATACGCAGTATTTT. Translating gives CASSPPGLDTQYF.

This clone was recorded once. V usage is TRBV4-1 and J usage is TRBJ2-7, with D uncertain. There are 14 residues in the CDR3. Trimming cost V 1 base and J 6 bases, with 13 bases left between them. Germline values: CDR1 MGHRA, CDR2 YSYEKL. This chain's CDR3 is CASSQADPGSEQYF. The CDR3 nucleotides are TGCGCCAGCAGCCAAGCTGACCCGGGTTCCGAGCAGTACTTC.

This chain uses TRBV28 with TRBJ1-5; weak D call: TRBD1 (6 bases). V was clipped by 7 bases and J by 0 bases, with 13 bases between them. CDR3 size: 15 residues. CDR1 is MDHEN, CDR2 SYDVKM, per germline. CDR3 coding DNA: TGTGCCAGCATAGGGGGACGGTATAGCAATCAGCCCCAGCATTTT. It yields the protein CASIGGRYSNQPQHF. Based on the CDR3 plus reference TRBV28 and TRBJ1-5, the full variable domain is DVKVTQSSRYLVKRTGEKVFLECVQDMDHENMFWYRQDPGLGLRLIYFSYDVKMKEKGDIPEGYSVSREKKERFSLILESASTNQTSMYLCASIGGRYSNQPQHFGDGTRLSIL.

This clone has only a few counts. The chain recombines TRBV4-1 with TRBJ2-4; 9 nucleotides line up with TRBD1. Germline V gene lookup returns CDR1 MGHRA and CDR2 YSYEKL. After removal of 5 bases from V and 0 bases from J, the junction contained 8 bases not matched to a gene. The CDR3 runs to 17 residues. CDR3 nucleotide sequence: TGCGCCAGCAGCAGATGGGACAGGGACGTAGCCAAAAACATTCAGTACTTC. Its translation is CASSRWDRDVAKNIQYF.

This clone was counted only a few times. DNA for the CDR3: TGTGCCATCAGTACAGGGGCTGGAAACACCATATATTTT. As protein: CAISTGAGNTIYF. V usage is TRBV10-3 and J usage is TRBJ1-3; 7 bases match TRBD1. V was pared by 5 bases and J by 2 bases, with 0 bases of the junction left unmatched. CDR3 length: 13 residues. The germline gives CDR1 ENHRY, CDR2 SYGVKD.

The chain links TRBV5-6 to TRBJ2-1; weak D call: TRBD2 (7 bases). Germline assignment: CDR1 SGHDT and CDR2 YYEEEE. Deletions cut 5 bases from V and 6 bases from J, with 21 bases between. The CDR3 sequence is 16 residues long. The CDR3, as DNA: TGTGCCAGCAGATGGGGGCCTTCGGGAGGTACCAATGAGCAGTTCTTC. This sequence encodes CASRWGPSGGTNEQFF.

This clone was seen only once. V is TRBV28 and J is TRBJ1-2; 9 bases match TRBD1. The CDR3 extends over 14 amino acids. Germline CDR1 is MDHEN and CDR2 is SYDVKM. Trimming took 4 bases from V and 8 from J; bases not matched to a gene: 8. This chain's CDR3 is CASSSGQGSGGYTF. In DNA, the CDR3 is TGTGCCAGCAGTTCGGGACAGGGATCGGGGGGCTACACCTTC.

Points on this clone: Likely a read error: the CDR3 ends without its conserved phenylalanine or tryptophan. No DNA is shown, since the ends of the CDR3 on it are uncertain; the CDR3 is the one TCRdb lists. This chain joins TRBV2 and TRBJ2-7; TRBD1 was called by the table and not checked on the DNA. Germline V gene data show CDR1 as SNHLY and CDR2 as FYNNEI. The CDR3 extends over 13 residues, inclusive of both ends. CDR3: CASSVGVTGPLPL.

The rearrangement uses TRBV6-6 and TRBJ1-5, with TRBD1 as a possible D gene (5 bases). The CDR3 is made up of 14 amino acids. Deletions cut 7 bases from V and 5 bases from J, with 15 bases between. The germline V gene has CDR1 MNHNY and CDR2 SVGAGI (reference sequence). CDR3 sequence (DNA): TGTGCCAGCACCGACCGACAGTCTTATCAGCCCCAGCATTTT. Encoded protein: CASTDRQSYQPQHF.

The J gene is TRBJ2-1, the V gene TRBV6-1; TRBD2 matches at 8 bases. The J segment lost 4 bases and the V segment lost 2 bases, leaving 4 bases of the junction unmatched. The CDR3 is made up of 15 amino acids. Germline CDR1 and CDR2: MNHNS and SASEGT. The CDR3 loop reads CASSEQTSAYNEQFF. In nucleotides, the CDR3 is TGTGCCAGCAGTGAACAGACTAGCGCGTACAATGAGCAGTTCTTC.

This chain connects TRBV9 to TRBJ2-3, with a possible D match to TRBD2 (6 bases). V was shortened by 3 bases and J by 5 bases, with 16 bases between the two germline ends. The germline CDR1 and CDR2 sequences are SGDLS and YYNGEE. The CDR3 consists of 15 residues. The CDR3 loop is CASSARDRVGDTQYF. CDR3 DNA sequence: TGTGCCAGCAGCGCGCGGGACCGCGTAGGAGATACGCAGTATTTT.

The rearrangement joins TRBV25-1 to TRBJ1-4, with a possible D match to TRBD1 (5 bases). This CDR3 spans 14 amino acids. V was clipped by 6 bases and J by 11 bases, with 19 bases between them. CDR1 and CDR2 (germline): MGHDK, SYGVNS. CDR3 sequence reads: CASRGEGAGYKLFF. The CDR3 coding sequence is TGTGCCAGCAGGGGGGAAGGTGCGGGGTACAAACTGTTTTTT.

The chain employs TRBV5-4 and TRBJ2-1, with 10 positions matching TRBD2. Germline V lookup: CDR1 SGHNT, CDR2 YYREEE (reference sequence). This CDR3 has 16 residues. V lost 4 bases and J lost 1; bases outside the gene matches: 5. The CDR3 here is CASSRASGSSYNEQFF. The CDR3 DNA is TGTGCCAGCAGCCGGGCTAGCGGGAGTTCCTACAATGAGCAGTTCTTC.

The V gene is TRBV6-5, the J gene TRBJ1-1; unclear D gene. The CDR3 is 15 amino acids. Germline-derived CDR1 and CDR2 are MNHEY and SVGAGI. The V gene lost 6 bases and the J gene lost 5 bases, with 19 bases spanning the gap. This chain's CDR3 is CASSLSLVERTEAFF. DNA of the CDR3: TGTGCCAGCAGCCTCTCCTTAGTAGAAAGAACTGAAGCTTTCTTT.

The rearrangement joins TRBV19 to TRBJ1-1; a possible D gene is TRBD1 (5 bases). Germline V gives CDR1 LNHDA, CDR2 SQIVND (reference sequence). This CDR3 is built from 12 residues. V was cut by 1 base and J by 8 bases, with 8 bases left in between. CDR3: CASSIATEEAFF. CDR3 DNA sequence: TGTGCCAGTAGTATAGCGACAGAAGAAGCTTTCTTT.

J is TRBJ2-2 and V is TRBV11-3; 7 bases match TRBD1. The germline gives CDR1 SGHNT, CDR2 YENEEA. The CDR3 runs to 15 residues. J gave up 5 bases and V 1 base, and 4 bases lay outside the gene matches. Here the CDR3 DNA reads TGTGCCAGCAGCTTAGGAGGGGGCAGGACCGGGGAGCTGTTTTTT. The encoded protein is CASSLGGGRTGELFF.

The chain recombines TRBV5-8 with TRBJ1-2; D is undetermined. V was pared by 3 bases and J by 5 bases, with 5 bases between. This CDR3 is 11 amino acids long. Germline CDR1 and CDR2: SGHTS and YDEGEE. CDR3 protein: CASSSGYGYTF. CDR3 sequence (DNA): TGTGCCAGCAGCTCGGGTTATGGCTACACCTTC.

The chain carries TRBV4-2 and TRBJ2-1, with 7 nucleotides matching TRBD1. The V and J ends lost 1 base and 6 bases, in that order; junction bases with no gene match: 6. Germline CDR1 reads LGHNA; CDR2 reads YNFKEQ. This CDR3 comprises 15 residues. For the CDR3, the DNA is TGTGCCAGCAGCCAAGGACAGGGAGCGAGCAATGAGCAGTTCTTC. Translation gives CASSQGQGASNEQFF.

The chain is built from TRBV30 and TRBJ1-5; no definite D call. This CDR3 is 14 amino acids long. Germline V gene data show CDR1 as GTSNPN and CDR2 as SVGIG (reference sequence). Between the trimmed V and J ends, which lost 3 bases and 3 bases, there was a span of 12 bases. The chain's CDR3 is CAWSLRVTNQPQHF. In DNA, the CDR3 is TGTGCCTGGAGCCTACGGGTTACCAATCAGCCCCAGCATTTT.

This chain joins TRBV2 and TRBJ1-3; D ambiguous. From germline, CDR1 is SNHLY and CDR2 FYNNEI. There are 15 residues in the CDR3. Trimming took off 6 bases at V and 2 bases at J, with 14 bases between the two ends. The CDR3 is CASSPLIGTGNTIYF. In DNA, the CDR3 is TGTGCCAGCAGCCCCCTCATTGGGACTGGAAACACCATATATTTT. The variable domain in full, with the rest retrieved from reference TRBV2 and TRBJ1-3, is EPEVTQTPSHQVTQMGQEVILRCVPISNHLYFYWYRQILGQKVEFLVSFYNNEISEKSEIFDDQFSVERPDGSNFTLKIRSTKLEDSAMYFCASSPLIGTGNTIYFGEGSWLTVV.

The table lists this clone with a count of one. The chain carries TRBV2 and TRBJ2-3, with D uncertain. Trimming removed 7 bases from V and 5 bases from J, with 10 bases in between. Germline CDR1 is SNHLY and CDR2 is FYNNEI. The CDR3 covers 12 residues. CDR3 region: CASKKGQDTQYF. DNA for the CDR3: TGTGCCAGCAAGAAGGGCCAAGATACGCAGTATTTT.